This passage covers 18 T cell receptor beta chains from one sample sequenced in a study of technical replicates of blood from a few donors. Profiling relied on immunoSEQ multiplex PCR, and the TCRdb table lists in-frame clones only, not all of them. The sample records over 50,000 clones, more than 75% being singletons. Sequenced sample: PBMCs. Source of these receptors: a human donor in good health. Some clones in this sample may be carry-over from other donors' samples.

The rearrangement uses TRBV30 and TRBJ1-1; no firm D call. Germline-derived CDR1 and CDR2 are GTSNPN and SVGIG (reference sequence). Between the trimmed V and J ends, which lost 8 bases and 1 base, there was a span of 8 bases. The CDR3 runs to 11 residues. The CDR3 coding sequence is TGTGCCCGAGCGGAGAACACTGAAGCTTTCTTT. Protein sequence: CARAENTEAFF.

This chain uses TRBV2 with TRBJ2-3, with 8 nucleotides matching TRBD2. From germline, CDR1 is SNHLY and CDR2 FYNNEI. Trimming at V came to 7 bases and at J to 4 bases, leaving 10 bases not matched to a gene. The CDR3 extends over 15 amino acids. Here the CDR3 reads CASILTSAAPDTQYF. The CDR3 DNA reads as TGTGCCAGCATTCTGACTAGCGCTGCTCCAGATACGCAGTATTTT.

In nucleotides, the CDR3 is TGCGCCAGCAGACAGCGGGGGGAAGAGACCCAGTACTTC. Protein sequence: CASRQRGEETQYF. The gene calls are TRBV5-1 and TRBJ2-5, with 9 bases aligning to TRBD2. The CDR3 length is 13 residues. Trimming removed 5 bases from V and 3 bases from J; junction bases left unmatched: 2. The germline V gene encodes CDR1 SGHRS and CDR2 YFSETQ.

The chain carries TRBV7-9 and TRBJ2-2; 11 positions agree with TRBD2. This CDR3 has 17 amino acids. The V and J ends lost 4 bases and 5 bases, in that order; junction bases with no gene match: 9. Germline lookup yields CDR1 SEHNR and CDR2 FQNEAQ (reference sequence). CDR3 loop: CASSSIAGGPRTGELFF. CDR3 DNA sequence: TGTGCCAGCAGCTCGATAGCGGGAGGGCCCAGGACCGGGGAGCTGTTTTTT.

About this clone: Other DNA sequences in this specimen translate into the identical CDR3. CDR3 coding DNA: TGTGCCAGTAGACCTACAGGGGGCGTCTATGGCTACACCTTC. Protein: CASRPTGGVYGYTF. The chain recombines TRBV7-2 with TRBJ1-2; 9 bases are a match to TRBD1. Germline CDR1 reads SGHTA; CDR2 reads FQGNSA. Trimming removed 9 bases from V and 4 bases from J; junction bases left unmatched: 9. This CDR3 region has 14 residues.

J is TRBJ1-5 and V is TRBV14; D is ambiguous. This CDR3 region has 13 residues. Germline V gene lookup returns CDR1 SGHDN and CDR2 FVKESK. V dropped 0 bases and J dropped 9 bases, with 9 bases sitting between them. The DNA for the CDR3 is TGTGCCAGCAGCCAAGAAGAGGGTCGGCCCCAGCATTTT. Its protein product is CASSQEEGRPQHF. The full variable domain, completed using reference TRBV14 and TRBJ1-5, is EAGVTQFPSHSVIEKGQTVTLRCDPISGHDNLYWYRRVMGKEIKFLLHFVKESKQDESGMPNNRFLAERTGGTYSTLKVQPAELEDSGVYFCASSQEEGRPQHFGDGTRLSIL.

The chain uses TRBV19 and TRBJ1-4; 8 positions agree with TRBD1. Trimming cost V 6 bases and J 7 bases; bases outside gene matches: 7. The CDR3 is 14 amino acids. Looked up from germline, CDR1 is LNHDA and CDR2 is SQIVND (reference sequence). CDR3 nucleotides: TGTGCCAGTAGGTCACAGGGGGGTTTTGAAAAACTGTTTTTT. Translating it yields CASRSQGGFEKLFF.

This clone is a singleton in its sample. The chain combines TRBV9 with TRBJ1-6; D possibly corresponds to TRBD1 (6 bases). Germline V gene data show CDR1 as SGDLS and CDR2 as YYNGEE. The CDR3 extends over 15 amino acids. The V gene lost 3 bases and the J gene lost 3 bases, with 10 bases spanning the gap. CDR3 sequence (DNA): TGTGCCAGCAGCGCGGACAGTCACTATAATTCACCCCTCCACTTT. It specifies CASSADSHYNSPLHF.

CDR3 in amino acids: CASSRGLAGILGETQYF. CDR3 in DNA: TGTGCCAGCAGCCGCGGACTAGCGGGCATTCTAGGGGAGACCCAGTACTTC. The V call is TRBV7-7, the J call TRBJ2-5; TRBD2 aligns across 11 bases. V shed 5 bases and J 5 bases; nucleotides not matched to a gene: 13. Germline V gives CDR1 SSHAT, CDR2 FNYEAQ (reference sequence). The CDR3 is 17 residues long.

A note on this clone: The junction shows a germline mismatch at one end, possibly a read error. Within the sample, other DNA sequences also encode this same CDR3. The chain couples TRBV5-1 to TRBJ1-6; 11 bases fit TRBD1. Germline V CDR1 and CDR2: SGHRS, YFSETQ. This CDR3 is 16 amino acids long. The CDR3 region has the DNA TGCGCCAGCAGCTTCTCCCCGGGACAGGGGGGTTCACCCCTCCATTTT. Its protein product is CASSFSPGQGGSPLHF.

This rearrangement joins TRBV7-8 to TRBJ1-1; D not resolved. The CDR3 covers 15 residues. V was trimmed by 0 bases and J by 1 base, leaving 9 bases between them. CDR1 and CDR2 from the germline V gene are SGHVS and FQNEAQ. The CDR3 DNA follows: TGTGCCAGCAGCTTAGCCGATCGGGGGAACACTGAAGCTTTCTTT. Residues: CASSLADRGNTEAFF.

The J gene is TRBJ2-5, the V gene TRBV4-1; 10 bases fit TRBD1. The ends lost 4 bases at V and 4 bases at J; junction bases unmatched: 6. Germline CDR1 is MGHRA and CDR2 is YSYEKL. This CDR3 comprises 15 residues. The CDR3 DNA reads TGCGCCAGCAGCCTCGGACAGGGGGACCGAGAGACCCAGTACTTC. Protein: CASSLGQGDRETQYF.

The V gene is TRBV7-9, the J gene TRBJ2-1; 7 bases map to TRBD1. CDR3 length equals 15 residues. The ends lost 3 bases at V and 6 bases at J; junction bases unmatched: 8. In germline, CDR1 is SEHNR, CDR2 FQNEAQ (reference sequence). The CDR3 DNA reads as TGTGCCAGCAGCTTGTCGGGCAGGGGGATCAATGAGCAGTTCTTC. Translating gives CASSLSGRGINEQFF.

The genes are TRBV5-1 and TRBJ2-7; weak D call: TRBD1 (5 bases). The CDR3 runs to 14 residues. Trimming stripped 4 bases from V and 6 bases from J, with 17 bases between. The germline V gene encodes CDR1 SGHRS and CDR2 YFSETQ. The CDR3 sequence is CASSTDSSVGEQYF. The CDR3 DNA is TGCGCCAGCAGCACAGACAGCTCTGTTGGCGAGCAGTACTTC.

The chain combines TRBV6-6 with TRBJ2-1; D possibly corresponds to TRBD1 (5 bases). Trimming shortened V by 7 bases and J by 0 bases, and 16 bases separated the two germline ends. The CDR3 loop spans 16 amino acids. Germline loops: CDR1 MNHNY, CDR2 SVGAGI (reference sequence). The CDR3 DNA sequence: TGTGCCAGCATTCCTCCAGGGAAGAGCTCCTACAATGAGCAGTTCTTC. It encodes CASIPPGKSSYNEQFF.

J is TRBJ1-1 and V is TRBV4-2, with D unclear. This CDR3 has 13 amino acids. V gave up 0 bases and J gave up 5 bases, with 7 bases separating them. The V gene's germline CDR1 is LGHNA and CDR2 YNFKEQ. The CDR3 sequence: CASSQERDTEAFF. CDR3 nucleotides: TGTGCCAGCAGCCAAGAGCGAGATACTGAAGCTTTCTTT.

The V gene is TRBV5-4, the J gene TRBJ1-6; D possibly corresponds to TRBD1 (5 bases). CDR3 length: 15 amino acids. Germline CDR1 reads SGHNT; CDR2 reads YYREEE (reference sequence). V was cut by 4 bases and J by 2 bases, with 10 bases left in between. In DNA, the CDR3 is TGTGCCAGCAGCCCGGGGGGTACCTATAATTCACCCCTCCACTTT. Protein product: CASSPGGTYNSPLHF.

This clone was recorded once. The chain uses TRBV13 and TRBJ2-1, with 9 bases fitting TRBD2. The CDR3 sequence is 16 residues long. CDR1 and CDR2 from the germline V gene are PRHDT and FYEKMQ (reference sequence). The V and J ends lost 5 bases and 9 bases, in that order; junction bases with no gene match: 14. The CDR3 reads CASSQRLAASPFEQFF. The DNA for the CDR3 is TGTGCCAGCAGCCAGAGACTAGCGGCCTCCCCTTTTGAGCAGTTCTTC.